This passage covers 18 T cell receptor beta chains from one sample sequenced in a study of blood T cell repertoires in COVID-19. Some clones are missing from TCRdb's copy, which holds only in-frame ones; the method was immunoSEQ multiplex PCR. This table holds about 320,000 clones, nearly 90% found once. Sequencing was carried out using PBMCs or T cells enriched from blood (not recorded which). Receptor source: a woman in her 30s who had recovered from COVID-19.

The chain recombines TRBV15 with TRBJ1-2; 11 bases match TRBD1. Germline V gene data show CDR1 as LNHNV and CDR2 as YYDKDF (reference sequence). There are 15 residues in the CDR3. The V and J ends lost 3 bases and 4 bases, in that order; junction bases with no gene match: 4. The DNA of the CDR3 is TGTGCCACCAGCAGGGGGGACAGGGGGGCCTATGGCTACACCTTC. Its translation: CATSRGDRGAYGYTF.

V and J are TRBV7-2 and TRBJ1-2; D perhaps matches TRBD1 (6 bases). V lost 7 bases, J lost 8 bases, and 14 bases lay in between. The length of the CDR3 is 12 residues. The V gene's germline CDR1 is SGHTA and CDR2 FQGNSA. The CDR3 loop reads CASTPTGKGYTF. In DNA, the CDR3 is TGTGCCAGCACCCCTACAGGGAAAGGCTACACCTTC.

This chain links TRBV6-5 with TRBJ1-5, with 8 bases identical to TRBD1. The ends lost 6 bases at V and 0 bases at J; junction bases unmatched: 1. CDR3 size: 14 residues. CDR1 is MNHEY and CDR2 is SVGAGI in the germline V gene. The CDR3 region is CASRGQGSNQPQHF. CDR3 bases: TGTGCCAGCAGAGGACAGGGTAGCAATCAGCCCCAGCATTTT.

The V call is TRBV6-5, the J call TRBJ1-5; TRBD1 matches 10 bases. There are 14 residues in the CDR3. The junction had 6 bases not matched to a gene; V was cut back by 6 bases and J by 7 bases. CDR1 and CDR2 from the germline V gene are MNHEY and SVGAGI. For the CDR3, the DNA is TGTGCCAGCAGCAGACAGGGGGCGGAACAGCCCCAGCATTTT. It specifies CASSRQGAEQPQHF.

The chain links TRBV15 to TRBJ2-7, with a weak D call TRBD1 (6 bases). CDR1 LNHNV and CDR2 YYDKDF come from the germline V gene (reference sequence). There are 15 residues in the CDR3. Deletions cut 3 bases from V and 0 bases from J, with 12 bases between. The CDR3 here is CATSSPRGSSYEQYF. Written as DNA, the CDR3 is TGTGCCACCAGCAGCCCAAGGGGGTCCTCCTACGAGCAGTACTTC. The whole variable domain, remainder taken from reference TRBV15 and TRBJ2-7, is DAMVIQNPRYQVTQFGKPVTLSCSQTLNHNVMYWYQQKSSQAPKLLFHYYDKDFNNEADTPDNFQSRRPNTSFCFLDIRSPGLGDTAMYLCATSSPRGSSYEQYFGPGTRLTVT.

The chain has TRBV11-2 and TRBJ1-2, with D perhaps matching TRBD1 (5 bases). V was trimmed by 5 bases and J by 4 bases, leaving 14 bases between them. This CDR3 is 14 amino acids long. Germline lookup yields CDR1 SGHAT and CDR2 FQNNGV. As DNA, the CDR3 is TGTGCCAGCAGCCCCCCCCAACAGGTCTATGGCTACACCTTC. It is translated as CASSPPQQVYGYTF.

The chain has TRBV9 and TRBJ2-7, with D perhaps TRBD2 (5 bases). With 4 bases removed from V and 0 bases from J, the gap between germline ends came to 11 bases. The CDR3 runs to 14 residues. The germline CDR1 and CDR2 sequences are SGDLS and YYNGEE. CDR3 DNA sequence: TGTGCCAGCAGCCCCCGAGGGAGCTCCTACGAGCAGTACTTC. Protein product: CASSPRGSSYEQYF.

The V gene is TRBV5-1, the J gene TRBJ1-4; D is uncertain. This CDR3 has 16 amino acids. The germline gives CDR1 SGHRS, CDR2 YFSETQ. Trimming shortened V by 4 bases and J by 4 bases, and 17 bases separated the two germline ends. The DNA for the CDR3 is TGCGCCAGCAGCCCTAAATGGCAGACTAATAATGAAAAACTGTTTTTT. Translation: CASSPKWQTNNEKLFF.

The CDR3 DNA reads TGTGCCAGCAGCCAAGATCTAAGGCAGGGATTTGGCTACACCTTC. Amino acid sequence: CASSQDLRQGFGYTF. The chain couples TRBV3-1 (or the pseudogene TRBV3-2) to TRBJ1-2; D perhaps matches TRBD1 (5 bases). V was shortened by 0 bases and J by 7 bases, with 15 bases between the two germline ends. Germline-derived CDR1 and CDR2 are LGHDT and YNNKEL (reference sequence). This CDR3 is built from 15 residues.

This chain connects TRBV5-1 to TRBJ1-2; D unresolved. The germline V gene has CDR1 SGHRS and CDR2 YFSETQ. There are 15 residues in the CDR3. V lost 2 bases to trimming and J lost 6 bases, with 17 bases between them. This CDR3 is CASSFRAGPANGYTF. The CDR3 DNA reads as TGCGCCAGCAGCTTTCGGGCGGGCCCGGCGAATGGCTACACCTTC.

The CDR3 region is CASSVAGRWGQYF. The CDR3 nucleotides are TGTGCCAGCAGCGTAGCTGGGAGGTGGGGGCAGTATTTT. The chain has TRBV9 and TRBJ2-3; maybe TRBD2 (6 bases). The CDR3 runs to 13 residues. Trimming left V 0 bases short and J 11 bases short, with 13 bases between. Germline values: CDR1 SGDLS, CDR2 YYNGEE.

CDR3 amino acids: CASSSGNQPQHF. The DNA for the CDR3 is TGTGCCAGCAGCTCCGGTAATCAGCCCCAGCATTTT. J is TRBJ1-5 and V is TRBV3-1 (or the pseudogene TRBV3-2); D gene ambiguous. Germline lookup yields CDR1 LGHDT and CDR2 YNNKEL (reference sequence). The CDR3 sequence is 12 residues long. Deletions cut 5 bases from V and 4 bases from J, with 6 bases between.

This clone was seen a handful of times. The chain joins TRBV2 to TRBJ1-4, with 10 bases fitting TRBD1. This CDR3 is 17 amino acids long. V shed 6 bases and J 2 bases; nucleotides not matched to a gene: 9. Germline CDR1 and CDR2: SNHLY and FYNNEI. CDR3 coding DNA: TGTGCCAGCAGGGACCGGGACAGGGGACCGACTAATGAAAAACTGTTTTTT. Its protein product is CASRDRDRGPTNEKLFF. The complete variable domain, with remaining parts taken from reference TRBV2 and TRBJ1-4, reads EPEVTQTPSHQVTQMGQEVILRCVPISNHLYFYWYRQILGQKVEFLVSFYNNEISEKSEIFDDQFSVERPDGSNFTLKIRSTKLEDSAMYFCASRDRDRGPTNEKLFFGSGTQLSVL.

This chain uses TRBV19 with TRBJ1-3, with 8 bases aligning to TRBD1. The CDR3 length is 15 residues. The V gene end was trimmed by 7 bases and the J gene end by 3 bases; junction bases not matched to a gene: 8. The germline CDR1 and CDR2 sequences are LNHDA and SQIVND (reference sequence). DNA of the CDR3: TGTGCCAGTACCGTCCAGGGGGCAAGTGGAAACACCATATATTTT. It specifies CASTVQGASGNTIYF.

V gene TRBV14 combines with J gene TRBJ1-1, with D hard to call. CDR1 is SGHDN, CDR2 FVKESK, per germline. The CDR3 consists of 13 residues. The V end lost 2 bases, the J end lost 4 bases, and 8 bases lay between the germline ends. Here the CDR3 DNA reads TGTGCCAGCAGCCAAAACTTCGCCACTGAAGCTTTCTTT. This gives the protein CASSQNFATEAFF.

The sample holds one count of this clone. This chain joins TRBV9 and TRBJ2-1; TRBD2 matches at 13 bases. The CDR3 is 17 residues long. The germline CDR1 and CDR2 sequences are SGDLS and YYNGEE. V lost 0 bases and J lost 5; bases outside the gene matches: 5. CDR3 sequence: CASSVAVGTSGDNEQFF. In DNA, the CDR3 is TGTGCCAGCAGCGTAGCTGTTGGGACTAGCGGGGACAATGAGCAGTTCTTC.

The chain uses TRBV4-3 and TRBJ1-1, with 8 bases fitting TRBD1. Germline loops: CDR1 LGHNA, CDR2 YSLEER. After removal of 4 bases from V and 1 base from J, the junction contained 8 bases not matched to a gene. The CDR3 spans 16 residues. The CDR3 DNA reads TGCGCCAGCAGCCGAGGCACCGGGACAGGGAACACTGAAGCTTTCTTT. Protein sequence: CASSRGTGTGNTEAFF.

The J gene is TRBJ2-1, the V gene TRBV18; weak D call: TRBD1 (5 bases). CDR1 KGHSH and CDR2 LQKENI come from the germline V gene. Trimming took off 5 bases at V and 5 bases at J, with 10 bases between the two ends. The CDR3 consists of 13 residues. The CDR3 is CASSATENNEQFF. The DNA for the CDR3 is TGTGCCAGCTCAGCGACAGAGAACAATGAGCAGTTCTTC.